The clone carrying this T cell receptor (beta chain) was recorded a few times. The antigen is unknown. TCRdb re-analysed the reads in MiXCR, keeping a single row per CDR3 protein. This sample has roughly 500,000 distinct CDR3 sequences, with about 15% found just once. This sample is drawn from a study of T cell repertoires in cytomegalovirus infection. Study-level background: From public TCR beta signatures came an indication of both CMV infection and matching HLA type.

General study points: There were HLA-C-restricted CMV-specific TCR beta clonotypes dominating the ex vivo response. Cumulative frequency (of public TCR beta family members) identified carriers of CMV plus the relevant HLA.

This receptor was identified in a human donor in good health (CMV status not recorded). Some clones in this sample may be carry-over from other donors' samples. Sample: CD8+ T cells from PBMCs.

CDR3 DNA sequence: TGTGCCAGCAGTGGCCCAGAAGGCATATTCTACACTGAAGCTTTCTTT. Protein: CASSGPEGIFYTEAFF. The chain couples TRBV6-6 to TRBJ1-1; D not resolved. This CDR3 contains 16 residues. The ends were cut back, 5 bases at V and 3 bases at J, with 19 bases in the middle. The germline V gene has CDR1 MNHNY and CDR2 SVGAGI (reference sequence).